This TCR beta chain was identified in a study of shared clonotypes between healthy human individuals. Sequencing used immunoSEQ multiplex PCR; TCRdb keeps in-frame clones, though not all of them. The sample lists some 240,000 clones; under 80% were seen once. V gave up 0 bases and J gave up 5 bases; unmatched junction bases: 1. CDR1 is LNHDA, CDR2 SQIVND, per germline (reference sequence). The CDR3 contains 15 residues. The chain has TRBV19 and TRBJ2-3; 11 positions match TRBD2. Sequencing used memory CD4+ T cells sorted from blood. Subset here: CD45RA-negative fraction. This clonotype was sampled from a man aged 25 to 40 in good health. The CDR3 coding sequence is TGTGCCAGTAGTATAGATGGGACTAGCGGAGATACGCAGTATTTT. Translation gives CASSIDGTSGDTQYF. Complete variable domain (other parts from reference TRBV19 and TRBJ2-3): DGGITQSPKYLFRKEGQNVTLSCEQNLNHDAMYWYRQDPGQGLRLIYYSQIVNDFQKGDIAEGYSVSREKKESFPLTVTSAQKNPTAFYLCASSIDGTSGDTQYFGPGTRLTVL.